This T cell receptor beta chain was identified during a study of cytomegalovirus exposure and HLA in healthy donors (dated by TCRdb to about 2017). About the study as a whole: In an earlier analysis of some 550 of the donors, about 260 Gb of sequence data and 95 million to 130 million unique TCR beta sequences from roughly 200 million T cells were reported. To predict cytomegalovirus infection status, the study brought together high-throughput TCR immunosequencing, statistical association of individual TCRs with disease status, and machine learning. The aim of the study was to test whether cataloging public T cell receptors could identify signatures of past pathogen exposure. On average, 235,054 unique TCR beta nucleotide sequences were sequenced per donor among 300 to 500 genotyped donors of the cohort, with roughly 18% of those sequences being non-productive. About 5 DR-DQ haplotypes were handled as single units for association and clustering, since linkage in the cohort was strong. A later genetic analysis used genome-wide SNP genotypes for about 65% of the 666 donors, treating that subset as a discovery cohort. An early release covering roughly 640 HLA-typed donors comprised about 310 gigabases of sequencing data and roughly 86 million unique TCR sequences. HLA typing covered class I and class II loci at four-digit resolution. The T cell repertoires of around 730 subjects were profiled by immunosequencing and related to cytomegalovirus serostatus. Donor age, sex, ethnicity and CMV serostatus were compiled alongside the repertoire data. In the later analysis, no new phenotypic data were used to find candidate immune exposures; instead, reliance was placed on TCR beta sequences and their occurrence across donors. A later analysis re-analyzed previously published TCR beta repertoires from 666 donors and added high-resolution HLA genotyping to study TCR occurrence patterns. The number of donors typed differed by locus, with 629-630 for A, B, C, DRB1 and DQB1, around 500 for DQA1, 600 to 610 for DPA1, and under 490 for DPB1. A separate validation cohort of about 110 different subjects was used in addition to the roughly 720-subject first cohort. Of the approximately 400 genotyped donors, approximately 80% fell in the genetic ancestry cluster associated with self-reported Caucasian donors. Every discovery cohort repertoire had been produced on one sequencing platform. In an earlier analysis of 550 to 700 of the donors, high-throughput TCR beta sequencing was used to judge whether each TCR beta V gene segment behaved as functional or pseudogenic.

The research as a whole found: Specific HLA alleles were associated with over 15,000 TCR beta sequences at a false discovery rate of 0.05 in a later analysis. The authors suggested that the approach could potentially be generalized to other disease states and immunological phenotypes. Three of the identified cytomegalovirus-associated TCR beta chains were confirmed in vitro to be specific for cytomegalovirus antigens. The classifier was reported to diagnose cytomegalovirus status with high specificity and sensitivity in both the original cohort and the validation cohort. According to a later genetic analysis, donors in an Asian-associated ancestry cluster had fewer N-insertions in productive TCRs than the roughly 670-donor mean. Most TCR sequences were observed very rarely across donors, whereas some public TCRs were present in many individuals. Presence/absence analyses assumed roughly uniform sequencing depth across donors, an assumption that may not hold. Seventeen rarely observed V segments, including chromosome 9 orphons, were excluded from the earlier analysis of several hundred of the donors because counts were too low. This cohort had only TCR beta chains sequenced, and the lack of alpha or paired-chain data limited which features could be detected. For the cohort, immune exposure information was limited to CMV serostatus. An earlier analysis of around 600 of the donors showed that most TCR beta V segments appeared in productive rearrangements either about 87% or about 30% of the time, which broadly matched IMGT annotations. Because HLA typing was missing for some donors at each locus, association tests included only the typed subset. Linkage disequilibrium might explain the correlated functional status among segregating V segments, but an unknown experimental factor could not be excluded. A total of 150 or so TCR beta chains were listed by the study as associated with cytomegalovirus. V-gene and J-gene trimming of TCR beta chains was associated with a missense DCLRE1C variant in a later genetic analysis, and the association was replicated in an independent cohort. Some IMGT-functional V segments, including TRBV6-2 and TRBV6-3, could not be distinguished by the 87-base-pair reads and were therefore excluded. A later analysis reported that several top co-occurrence clusters appeared linked to parvovirus B19, influenza, CMV and Epstein-Barr virus. A cluster of highly shared sequence variants was judged likely to represent a technical artifact of the sequencing pipeline. According to a later analysis, most CMV-associated TCR beta chains appeared to be HLA-restricted, and the HLA associations seemed to be driven largely by CMV exposure. A later analysis found that HLA-associated TCR beta chains were more clonally expanded and had lower generation probabilities than equally common non-associated chains. Strong co-occurrence of HLA alleles, especially DR and DQ, made assigning TCR associations to individual alleles difficult. According to a later analysis, TCR association rates differed among HLA loci, with DRB1 alleles showing the most associated TCRs and HLA-C alleles showing the fewest. A further reported finding was that TCR beta sequences accurately predicted the HLA-A and HLA-B alleles for most subjects in the first cohort.

This clone was seen more than once but under ten times. It lacks a known antigen. No base quality information exists; no much larger clone differs at one position. The cohort was made up of approximately 670 healthy bone marrow donors. At the time of sampling, all cohort members were nominally healthy, though unrecorded immune exposures were likely present. The donor was CMV seropositive and was included in the group of 250 to 300 seropositive cohort members. A peripheral blood sample was provided by each donor, and peripheral blood mononuclear cells were used for TCR beta sequencing. Genomic DNA extraction from the blood cell samples was performed with the Qiagen DNeasy Blood Extraction Kit. Receptors were amplified or captured by the immunoSEQ multiplex PCR assay. The multiplex PCR relied on a mix of 60 forward primers for TCR Vbeta segments and 13 reverse primers for TCR Jbeta segments. The CDR3 region of rearranged TCR beta genes was amplified from genomic DNA with a multiplex PCR assay. On the Illumina HiSeq System, the amplified TCR beta libraries were sequenced as 87-base-pair reads. As for the original processing: Across the 500 to 750 repertoires, a later analysis counted tens of millions of unique TCR beta chains, roughly 11 million of which were shared by at least two donors. Raw reads were error-corrected and collapsed into unique sequences by a nearest-neighbor algorithm in which closely related sequences were merged to remove PCR and sequencing errors. To assign V, D and J gene segments, CDR3 sequences were aligned to IMGT reference sequences. For a sequence to be retained, a match of at least six nucleotides was required to both a V gene segment and a J gene segment. A rearrangement was called productive if the CDR3 had no stop codons and remained in frame with V and J, and every other rearrangement was called non-productive. Following IMGT convention, CDR3 was defined as the stretch from the second conserved V-encoded cysteine to the conserved J-encoded phenylalanine. The earlier analysis of more than 450 of the donors excluded sequences that lacked an unambiguous match to a single V gene segment. In an earlier analysis of a few hundred of the donors, a V segment was called functional when productive rearrangements were above 56.7%, and segregating when the standard deviation between donors exceeded 5%. To diagnose cytomegalovirus status from the catalog of TCR beta chain sequences, a statistical classification framework was built. A later analysis assigned V and J genes by comparing TCR nucleotide sequences with IMGT/GENE-DB human TR gene sequences. A later analysis assigned CDR3 sequences and most-parsimonious VDJ recombination scenarios with the TCRdist pipeline. In a later analysis, each TCR beta chain was defined by its CDR3 amino acid sequence together with its V-gene family, and reads lacking a unique V-gene family were excluded. In a later analysis, fewer than 600 highly shared, low-generation-probability nucleotide sequences were removed to address suspected cross-contamination and a sequencing artifact. In a later analysis, a clonal expansion index was calculated for each public chain from normalized within-repertoire ranks of inferred template counts. In a later analysis, generation probabilities were computed using a VDJ recombination model fitted to out-of-frame rearrangements, and the results were checked against IGoR. Hypergeometric tests were used in a later analysis to score TCR-TCR, TCR-HLA and TCR-CMV co-occurrence, with a repertoire-size bias correction applied to the TCR pairs. In a later analysis, false discovery rates were estimated by permuting HLA or CMV assignments 20 times. In a later analysis, co-occurring TCRs were grouped using DBSCAN, and TCRdist sequence similarity was added for clustering within HLA-allele-positive subsets. Repertoires with fewer than 30,000 or more than 120,000 public chains, plus five repertoires with anomalous nucleotide sharing, were excluded from co-occurrence clustering. TCRdb carries this immuneACCESS record with in-frame sequences only. Its versions omit some clonotypes, under half of them owing to an unresolved V gene in the studies checked, with the rest unexplained. That table supplies the V and J calls and clone size; D and trimming were determined from the DNA. Present in this sample are about 130,000 clones, 65% to 75% of which were seen just once. Together, the top ten hold approximately 3.9% of the sample.

The germline V gene encodes CDR1 MNHEY and CDR2 SMNVEV (reference sequence). Taken from cysteine to phenylalanine, the CDR3 has 14 residues. The entry retains the CDR3 DNA only, 42 bases that are in frame from base 1. V was cut back by 4 bases and J by 5 bases, leaving a gap of 12 bases between them. The TCR sequence derives from a man in his forties or fifties in good health and CMV-seropositive. The receptor chain draws on TRBV27 and TRBJ1-5, with the D segment identity uncertain. The source material was PBMCs. The CDR3 region: CASSSGGYHQPQHF. The DNA reads as follows: TGTGCCAGCAGTTCAGGTGGGTATCATCAGCCCCAGCATTTT.